These 8 T cell receptor beta chains share one sample of origin, sequenced in a study of control samples from healthy donors and cancer patients. The assay was immunoSEQ multiplex PCR, and TCRdb's table has in-frame clones only and misses some. The sample shows some 200,000 clones, about nine tenths of them seen only once. The sequencing input was blood. These receptors all stem from a woman younger than 45 in good health.

V usage is TRBV6-5 and J usage is TRBJ1-6, with unresolved D. Germline assignment: CDR1 MNHEY and CDR2 SVGAGI. The length of the CDR3 is 16 residues. Trimming stripped 0 bases from V and 2 bases from J, with 8 bases between. Here the CDR3 reads CASSYSRSTYNSPLHF. The CDR3 DNA follows: TGTGCCAGCAGTTACTCGCGGTCGACCTATAATTCACCCCTCCACTTT.

The sample holds one count of this clone. V gene TRBV7-9 combines with J gene TRBJ1-4; D call uncertain. CDR3 length equals 15 residues. Trimming took 1 base from V and 0 from J, leaving 6 bases between them. The germline V gene has CDR1 SEHNR and CDR2 FQNEAQ (reference sequence). This CDR3 reads CASSLGATTNEKLFF. The CDR3 bases are TGTGCCAGCAGCTTAGGGGCAACAACTAATGAAAAACTGTTTTTT.

The rearrangement links TRBV3-1 (or the pseudogene TRBV3-2) to TRBJ2-5; 7 nucleotides agree with TRBD2. Germline lookup yields CDR1 LGHDT and CDR2 YNNKEL (reference sequence). The junction had 3 bases not matched to a gene; V was cut back by 0 bases and J by 2 bases. The CDR3 has 15 amino acids. CDR3 residues: CASSQDPGLQETQYF. In DNA, the CDR3 is TGTGCCAGCAGCCAAGATCCGGGACTACAAGAGACCCAGTACTTC.

This sequence joins TRBV28 and TRBJ2-7; 7 bases line up with TRBD2. Germline trimming cut 5 bases from V and 6 bases from J; bases unmatched to any gene: 4. The CDR3 sequence is 12 residues long. The germline CDR1 and CDR2 sequences are MDHEN and SYDVKM. The CDR3 region is CASSVSGFEQYF. The CDR3 bases are TGTGCCAGCAGTGTTAGCGGGTTCGAGCAGTACTTC.

The chain uses TRBV7-9 and TRBJ2-1, with TRBD2 matching over 9 bases. From germline, CDR1 is SEHNR and CDR2 FQNEAQ (reference sequence). Trimming cost V 1 base and J 5 bases; bases outside gene matches: 6. The CDR3 extends over 16 amino acids. The CDR3 protein is CASSLGLAERDNEQFF. CDR3 bases: TGTGCCAGCAGCTTAGGACTAGCGGAGAGGGACAATGAGCAGTTCTTC.

V is TRBV28 and J is TRBJ2-7; 9 bases are a match to TRBD1. Germline lookup yields CDR1 MDHEN and CDR2 SYDVKM. This CDR3 has 14 amino acids. V shed 2 bases, J shed 4 bases, and the junction held 3 bases outside the gene matches. The CDR3 DNA is TGTGCCAGCAGTTTACCGGGACAGGGTTACGAGCAGTACTTC. This codes for CASSLPGQGYEQYF.

The genes are TRBV9 and TRBJ1-2, with D possibly TRBD1 on 6 matching bases. The germline V and J ends were trimmed by 4 bases and 8 bases, with 15 bases remaining between them. This CDR3 comprises 13 residues. Germline CDR1 is SGDLS and CDR2 is YYNGEE. CDR3 residues: CASSSRNRDGYTF. The CDR3 nucleotides read TGTGCCAGCAGCTCACGAAACAGGGACGGCTACACCTTC.

This rearrangement joins TRBV12-3 or TRBV12-4 to TRBJ1-2, with TRBD1 as a possible D gene (5 bases). V lost 6 bases, J lost 3 bases, and 11 bases lay in between. The CDR3 extends over 13 amino acids. CDR3 region: CASRRQGDYGYTF. The DNA of the CDR3 is TGTGCCAGCAGACGTCAGGGTGACTATGGCTACACCTTC.